The rows below give T cell receptor beta chains drawn from one sample of a study of metastatic and nonmetastatic thyroid tumors. With MiXCR, TCRdb called clones anew from the PCR reads. The data show just under 9,500 clones, with about 33% seen just once and around 15% held by the top ten. Sequenced sample: adjacent normal tissue. These TCRs come from a female donor with papillary thyroid cancer or a benign thyroid nodule (not recorded which). Some clones in this sample may be carry-over from other donors' samples. The CDR3 runs from the conserved cysteine through the conserved F or W. D genes are given only for firm matches. Size values are once, few and many counts, or a class for expanded clones, and some rows have none.

CDR3 DNA: TGTGCCAGTAGCTTAAGGGCAGGGGGTCCCACCGGGGAGCTTTTTTTT
CDR3 protein: CASSLRAGGPTGELFF
D gene: TRBD1
J gene: TRBJ2-2
V gene: TRBV12-3/TRBV12-4
clone size: few

CDR3 DNA: TGTGCCAGCAGCTTAGGGGGGAGGGGCAATGAGCAGTTCTTC
CDR3 protein: CASSLGGRGNEQFF
D gene: TRBD2
J gene: TRBJ2-1
V gene: TRBV11-2
clone size: NA

CDR3 DNA: TGTGCCAGCAGTTTGCAGGGAAGATCCACTGAAGCTTTCTTT
CDR3 protein: CASSLQGRSTEAFF
D gene: NA
J gene: TRBJ1-1
V gene: TRBV12-3/TRBV12-4
clone size: NA

CDR3 DNA: TGTGCCAGCAGCCAATGGGGAGGGGGAGATCATCAGCCCCAGCATTTT
CDR3 protein: CASSQWGGGDHQPQHF
D gene: NA
J gene: TRBJ1-5
V gene: TRBV3-1
clone size: NA

CDR3 DNA: TGTGCCAGCAGAACCGGGACAGGGGCAGGAAACACCATATATTTT
CDR3 protein: CASRTGTGAGNTIYF
D gene: TRBD1
J gene: TRBJ1-3
V gene: TRBV2
clone size: large

CDR3 DNA: TGCAGTGCGGAGGGAGTGGGTGAGCAGTTCTTC
CDR3 protein: CSAEGVGEQFF
D gene: NA
J gene: TRBJ2-1
V gene: TRBV20-1
clone size: NA

CDR3 DNA: TGTGCCAGCAGTTTAGTAGTGACAGGGGGTGAGGGCTACACCTTC
CDR3 protein: CASSLVVTGGEGYTF
D gene: TRBD1
J gene: TRBJ1-2
V gene: TRBV12-3/TRBV12-4
clone size: NA

CDR3 DNA: TGTGCCAGCAGCTTCAGGGGCTCACCCCTCCACTTT
CDR3 protein: CASSFRGSPLHF
D gene: NA
J gene: TRBJ1-6
V gene: TRBV5-6
clone size: many

CDR3 DNA: TGTGCCAGCAGTTGGGGACAGGGACGGACTGAAGCTTTCTTT
CDR3 protein: CASSWGQGRTEAFF
D gene: TRBD1
J gene: TRBJ1-1
V gene: TRBV27
clone size: large

CDR3 DNA: TGTGCCAGCAAAGAGCTGACAGGTGGAGGGTACCTACGAGAATACGGGCAGTACTTC
CDR3 protein: CASKELTGGGYLREYGQYF
D gene: NA
J gene: TRBJ2-7
V gene: TRBV27
clone size: NA

CDR3 DNA: TGTGCCACCAGCAGAGAGGGGGACAGATATGGCTACACCTTC
CDR3 protein: CATSREGDRYGYTF
D gene: TRBD1
J gene: TRBJ1-2
V gene: TRBV15
clone size: few

CDR3 DNA: TGTGCCAGCAGTTACAGGGTTGCCGAGCCCACAGATACGCAGTATTTT
CDR3 protein: CASSYRVAEPTDTQYF
D gene: NA
J gene: TRBJ2-3
V gene: TRBV6-2/TRBV6-3
clone size: few

CDR3 DNA: TGCGCCAGCAGCCCCCCCCTCTCCTACGAGCAGTACTTC
CDR3 protein: CASSPPLSYEQYF
D gene: NA
J gene: TRBJ2-7
V gene: TRBV4-1
clone size: NA

CDR3 DNA: TGTGCCAGCAGCGCGGGGCTAGCGGGAGATAATGAGCAGTTCTTC
CDR3 protein: CASSAGLAGDNEQFF
D gene: TRBD2
J gene: TRBJ2-1
V gene: TRBV9
clone size: few

CDR3 DNA: TGTGCCAGCAGACCGCAGAGGCGAAGCTCCTACAATGAGCAGTTCTTC
CDR3 protein: CASRPQRRSSYNEQFF
D gene: NA
J gene: TRBJ2-1
V gene: TRBV6-1
clone size: few

CDR3 DNA: TGCGCCAGCAGTTCGAATCCAGAACACGCTAACTATGGCTACACCTTC
CDR3 protein: CASSSNPEHANYGYTF
D gene: NA
J gene: TRBJ1-2
V gene: TRBV5-1
clone size: few

CDR3 DNA: TGTGCCAGTAGACCCGGGGGACAGGGGAAATCACCCCTCCACTTT
CDR3 protein: CASRPGGQGKSPLHF
D gene: TRBD1
J gene: TRBJ1-6
V gene: TRBV19
clone size: NA

CDR3 DNA: TGCAGTGCCCTGACTAGCGGTATAACCTACGAGCAGTACTTC
CDR3 protein: CSALTSGITYEQYF
D gene: TRBD2
J gene: TRBJ2-7
V gene: TRBV20-1
clone size: once

CDR3 DNA: TGTGCCAGCAGTCCAGGACAGGGGATCACCGGGGAGCTGTTTTTT
CDR3 protein: CASSPGQGITGELFF
D gene: TRBD1
J gene: TRBJ2-2
V gene: TRBV6-1
clone size: many

CDR3 DNA: TGTGCCAGCAGCCCCTGGACAGGGGGGCAGTATGGCTACACCTTC
CDR3 protein: CASSPWTGGQYGYTF
D gene: TRBD1
J gene: TRBJ1-2
V gene: TRBV7-2
clone size: NA

CDR3 DNA: TGCAGTGCTAGGCCGGGACCGTCCAGTCAGCCCCAGCATTTT
CDR3 protein: CSARPGPSSQPQHF
D gene: NA
J gene: TRBJ1-5
V gene: TRBV20-1
clone size: NA

CDR3 DNA: TGTGCCAGCAGTCAAACCCGGACGTTGGTCTCTGGAAACACCATATATTTT
CDR3 protein: CASSQTRTLVSGNTIYF
D gene: NA
J gene: TRBJ1-3
V gene: TRBV6-1
clone size: NA

CDR3 DNA: TGTGCCAGAAGGGCACAGGGTTTAAACTATGGCTACACCTTC
CDR3 protein: CARRAQGLNYGYTF
D gene: NA
J gene: TRBJ1-2
V gene: TRBV2
clone size: NA

CDR3 DNA: TGCGCCAGCAGCTTAAAACAACTAGCGGGCCTGCAAGAGACCCAGTACTTC
CDR3 protein: CASSLKQLAGLQETQYF
D gene: TRBD2
J gene: TRBJ2-5
V gene: TRBV5-1
clone size: few

CDR3 DNA: TGCGCCAGCAGCCGTTTACAGTTGGATACGCAGTATTTT
CDR3 protein: CASSRLQLDTQYF
D gene: NA
J gene: TRBJ2-3
V gene: TRBV4-1
clone size: NA

CDR3 DNA: TGTGCCAGCAGCATGACAGGGATTAGTGCGAAGGATGGCTACACCTTC
CDR3 protein: CASSMTGISAKDGYTF
D gene: TRBD1
J gene: TRBJ1-2
V gene: TRBV6-1
clone size: NA

CDR3 DNA: TGTGCCAGCAGGGACGGACAGGGGAACACCGGGGAGCTGTTTTTT
CDR3 protein: CASRDGQGNTGELFF
D gene: TRBD1
J gene: TRBJ2-2
V gene: TRBV2
clone size: few

CDR3 DNA: TGTGCCAGCAGCTTATTGGTGGGGACAGTGGAGACCCAGTACTTC
CDR3 protein: CASSLLVGTVETQYF
D gene: TRBD1
J gene: TRBJ2-5
V gene: TRBV7-6
clone size: NA

CDR3 DNA: TGTGCCAGCAGCTCCGAGGAGGGGTCTAGCAAGTTCTTC
CDR3 protein: CASSSEEGSSKFF
D gene: NA
J gene: TRBJ2-1
V gene: TRBV11-2
clone size: once

CDR3 DNA: TGTGCCAGCAAGGAGTACCCGAGCACCGGGGAGCTGTTTTTT
CDR3 protein: CASKEYPSTGELFF
D gene: NA
J gene: TRBJ2-2
V gene: TRBV6-1
clone size: medium-sized

CDR3 DNA: TGTGCCAGCAGCCAAGGGACCGGGACTGCGAACACTGAAGCTTTCTTT
CDR3 protein: CASSQGTGTANTEAFF
D gene: NA
J gene: TRBJ1-1
V gene: TRBV4-2
clone size: many

CDR3 DNA: TGTGCCAGCAGCTTGGGGGGGAACTCTAACACCGGGGAGCTGTTTTTT
CDR3 protein: CASSLGGNSNTGELFF
D gene: TRBD2
J gene: TRBJ2-2
V gene: TRBV11-2
clone size: NA

CDR3 DNA: TGTGCCAGTAGTACTGGACAGGGTGACGAGCAGTACTTC
CDR3 protein: CASSTGQGDEQYF
D gene: TRBD1
J gene: TRBJ2-7
V gene: TRBV19
clone size: few

CDR3 DNA: TGTGCCAGCAGCTTTTCAGGGGGCTTGGACGGCTACACCTTC
CDR3 protein: CASSFSGGLDGYTF
D gene: TRBD1
J gene: TRBJ1-2
V gene: TRBV11-2
clone size: NA

CDR3 DNA: TGTGCCAGCTCACCAACGAACAGGGGCGGGTATGGCTACACCTTC
CDR3 protein: CASSPTNRGGYGYTF
D gene: TRBD1
J gene: TRBJ1-2
V gene: TRBV18
clone size: medium-sized

CDR3 DNA: TGTGCCAGCAGCTCAACTCCGATCACTGAAGCTTTCTTT
CDR3 protein: CASSSTPITEAFF
D gene: NA
J gene: TRBJ1-1
V gene: TRBV7-3
clone size: few

CDR3 DNA: TGTGCCAGCAGTGCTAGCGGGGAAGAGACCCAGTACTTC
CDR3 protein: CASSASGEETQYF
D gene: TRBD2
J gene: TRBJ2-5
V gene: TRBV6-4
clone size: NA

CDR3 DNA: TGCAGTGATAGGGAGACGCCCCAAGAGACACAGTACTTC
CDR3 protein: CSDRETPQETQYF
D gene: NA
J gene: TRBJ2-5
V gene: TRBV20-1
clone size: NA

CDR3 DNA: TGTGCCAGTAGCAGGGGGGCTACTGGCGTAACCTACGAGCAGTATTTC
CDR3 protein: CASSRGATGVTYEQYF
D gene: NA
J gene: TRBJ2-7
V gene: TRBV19
clone size: many

CDR3 DNA: TGCTCCAGCAGCAGCCGGGAAGCGGGGACATCACCCCTCCACTTT
CDR3 protein: CSSSSREAGTSPLHF
D gene: NA
J gene: TRBJ1-6
V gene: TRBV5-1
clone size: NA

CDR3 DNA: TGTGCCAGCACCGGATACGGTGGAAGGAACGAGCAGTACTTC
CDR3 protein: CASTGYGGRNEQYF
D gene: NA
J gene: TRBJ2-7
V gene: TRBV6-4
clone size: NA

CDR3 DNA: TGCGCCAGCAGCTTGGGTCTGGCCCAACACCTTCAAGAGACCCAGTACTTC
CDR3 protein: CASSLGLAQHLQETQYF
D gene: NA
J gene: TRBJ2-5
V gene: TRBV5-1
clone size: few

CDR3 DNA: TGTGCCAACCAGGGGTTCAATGAGCAGTTCTTC
CDR3 protein: CANQGFNEQFF
D gene: NA
J gene: TRBJ2-1
V gene: TRBV27
clone size: medium-sized

CDR3 DNA: TGTGCCAGCAGCCAAGGTTGGACTAGCGGCGAGCAGTTCTTC
CDR3 protein: CASSQGWTSGEQFF
D gene: TRBD2
J gene: TRBJ2-1
V gene: TRBV3-1
clone size: NA

CDR3 DNA: TGCAGTGCTCGGACTAGCGGAGATTACAATGAGCAGTTCTTC
CDR3 protein: CSARTSGDYNEQFF
D gene: TRBD2
J gene: TRBJ2-1
V gene: TRBV20-1
clone size: NA

CDR3 DNA: TGTGCCATCGGGGGACAGGCTGGGCAGCCCCAGCATTTT
CDR3 protein: CAIGGQAGQPQHF
D gene: TRBD1
J gene: TRBJ1-5
V gene: TRBV10-3
clone size: few

CDR3 DNA: TGTGCCAGCACCGAGAGTAGGGACTATGACTACACCTTC
CDR3 protein: CASTESRDYDYTF
D gene: NA
J gene: TRBJ1-2
V gene: TRBV6-1
clone size: large

CDR3 DNA: TGTGCCAGCAGTTATTCCCTAGTAAGGGCAGATACGCAGTATTTT
CDR3 protein: CASSYSLVRADTQYF
D gene: NA
J gene: TRBJ2-3
V gene: TRBV6-2/TRBV6-3
clone size: medium-sized

CDR3 DNA: TGTGCCAGCAGCCCCCTCACAGGGATGGACTATGGCTACACCTTC
CDR3 protein: CASSPLTGMDYGYTF
D gene: NA
J gene: TRBJ1-2
V gene: TRBV3-1
clone size: once

CDR3 DNA: TGCAGTGCTAGACTAGCGGGCGAGCAGTACTTC
CDR3 protein: CSARLAGEQYF
D gene: TRBD2
J gene: TRBJ2-7
V gene: TRBV20-1
clone size: few